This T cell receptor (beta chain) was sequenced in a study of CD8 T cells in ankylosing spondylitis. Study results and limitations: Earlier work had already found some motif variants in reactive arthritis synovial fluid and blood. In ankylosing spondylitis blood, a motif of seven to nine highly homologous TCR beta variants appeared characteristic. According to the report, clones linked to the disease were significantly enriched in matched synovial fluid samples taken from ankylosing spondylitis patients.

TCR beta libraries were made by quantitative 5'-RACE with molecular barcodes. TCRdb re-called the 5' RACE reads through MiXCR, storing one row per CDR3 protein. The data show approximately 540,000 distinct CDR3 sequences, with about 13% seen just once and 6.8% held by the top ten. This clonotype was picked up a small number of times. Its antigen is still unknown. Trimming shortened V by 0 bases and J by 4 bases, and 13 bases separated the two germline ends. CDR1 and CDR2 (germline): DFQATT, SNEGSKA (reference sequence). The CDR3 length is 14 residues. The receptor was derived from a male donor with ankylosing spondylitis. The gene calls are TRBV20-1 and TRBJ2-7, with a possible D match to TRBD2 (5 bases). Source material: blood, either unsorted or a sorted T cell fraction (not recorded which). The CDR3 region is CSAREPGSPYEQYF. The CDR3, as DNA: TGCAGTGCTAGAGAGCCGGGGTCCCCGTACGAGCAGTACTTC.